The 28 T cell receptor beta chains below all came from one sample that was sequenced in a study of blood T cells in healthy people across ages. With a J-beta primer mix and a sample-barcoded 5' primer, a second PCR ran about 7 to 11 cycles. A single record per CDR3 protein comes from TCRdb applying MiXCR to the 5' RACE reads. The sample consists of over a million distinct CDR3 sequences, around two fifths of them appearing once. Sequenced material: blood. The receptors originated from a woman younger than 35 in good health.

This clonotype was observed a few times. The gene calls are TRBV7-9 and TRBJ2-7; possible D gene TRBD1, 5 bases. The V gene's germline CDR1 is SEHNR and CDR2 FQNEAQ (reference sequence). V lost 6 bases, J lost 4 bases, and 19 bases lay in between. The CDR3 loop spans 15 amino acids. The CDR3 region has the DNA TGTGCCAGCAGTTACGACATGGGGCCCCAATACGAGCAGTACTTC. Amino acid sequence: CASSYDMGPQYEQYF.

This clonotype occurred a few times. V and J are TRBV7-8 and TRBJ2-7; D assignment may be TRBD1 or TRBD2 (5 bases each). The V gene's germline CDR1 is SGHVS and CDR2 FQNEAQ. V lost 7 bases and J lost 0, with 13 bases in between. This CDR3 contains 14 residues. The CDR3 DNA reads TGTGCCAGCAAAGTGACAGAGGGCTCCTACGAGCAGTACTTC. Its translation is CASKVTEGSYEQYF.

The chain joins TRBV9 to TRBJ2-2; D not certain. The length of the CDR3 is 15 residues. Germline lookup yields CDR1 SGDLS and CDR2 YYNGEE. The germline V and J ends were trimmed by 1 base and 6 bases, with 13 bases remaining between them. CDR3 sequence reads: CASSVSSWRSGELFF. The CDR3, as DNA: TGTGCCAGCAGCGTAAGCTCATGGAGATCCGGGGAGCTGTTTTTT.

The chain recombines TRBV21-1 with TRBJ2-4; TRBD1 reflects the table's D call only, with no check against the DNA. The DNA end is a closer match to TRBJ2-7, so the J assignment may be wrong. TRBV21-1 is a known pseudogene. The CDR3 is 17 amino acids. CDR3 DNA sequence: TGTGCCAGCAGCAAAGTAGGGTTTGCGGGCAACCCCTACGAGCAGTACTTC. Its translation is CASSKVGFAGNPYEQYF.

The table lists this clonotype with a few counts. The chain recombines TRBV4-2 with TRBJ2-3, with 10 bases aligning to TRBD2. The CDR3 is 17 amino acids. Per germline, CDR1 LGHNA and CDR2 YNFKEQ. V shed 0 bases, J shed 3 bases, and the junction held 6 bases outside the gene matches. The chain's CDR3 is CASSQDPAGGPTDTQYF. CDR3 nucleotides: TGTGCCAGCAGCCAAGACCCAGCGGGGGGGCCAACAGATACGCAGTATTTT.

CDR3 in amino acids: CASSLRTPFPSYEQYF. The CDR3 DNA follows: TGTGCCAGCAGTTTAAGGACTCCCTTCCCCTCCTACGAGCAGTACTTC. This chain connects TRBV27 to TRBJ2-7, with D possibly matching TRBD2 (5 bases). V was shortened by 2 bases and J by 0 bases, with 14 bases between the two germline ends. Germline assignment: CDR1 MNHEY and CDR2 SMNVEV (reference sequence). The CDR3 spans 16 residues.

The chain's CDR3 is CSARAPSGTGRGSANQPQHF. For the CDR3, the DNA is TGCAGTGCTAGAGCCCCCTCCGGGACAGGGAGAGGGAGTGCAAATCAGCCCCAGCATTTT. The genes are TRBV20-1 and TRBJ1-5, with TRBD1 identical over 9 bases. Trimming removed 1 base from V and 4 bases from J; junction bases left unmatched: 20. The CDR3 extends over 20 amino acids. The germline V gene encodes CDR1 DFQATT and CDR2 SNEGSKA (reference sequence).

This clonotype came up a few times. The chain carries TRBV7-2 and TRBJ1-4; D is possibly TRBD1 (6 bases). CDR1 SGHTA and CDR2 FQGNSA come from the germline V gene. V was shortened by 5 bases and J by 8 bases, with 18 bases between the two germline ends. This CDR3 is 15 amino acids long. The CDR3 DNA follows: TGTGCCAGCAGCCCCCCACGGGGGGCGCGGGAAAAACTGTTTTTT. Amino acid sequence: CASSPPRGAREKLFF. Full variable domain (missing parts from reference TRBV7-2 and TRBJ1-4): GAGVSQSPSNKVTEKGKDVELRCDPISGHTALYWYRQSLGQGLEFLIYFQGNSAPDKSGLPSDRFSAERTGGSVSTLTIQRTQQEDSAVYLCASSPPRGAREKLFFGSGTQLSVL.

The CDR3 coding sequence is TGTGCCAGCAGTGAAGAGGGACTGCTTAACTATGGCTACACCTTC. Protein: CASSEEGLLNYGYTF. The rearrangement joins TRBV25-1 to TRBJ1-2; D may be TRBD1 (5 bases). This CDR3 is built from 15 residues. Germline V gene sequence: CDR1 MGHDK, CDR2 SYGVNS. The ends were cut back, 2 bases at V and 1 base at J, with 11 bases in the middle.

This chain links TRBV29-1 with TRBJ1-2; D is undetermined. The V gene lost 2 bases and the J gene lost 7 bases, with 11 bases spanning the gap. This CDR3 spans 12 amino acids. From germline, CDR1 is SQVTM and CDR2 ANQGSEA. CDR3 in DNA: TGCAGCGTTGAACGGGAAAGGCGTGGCTACACCTTC. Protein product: CSVERERRGYTF.

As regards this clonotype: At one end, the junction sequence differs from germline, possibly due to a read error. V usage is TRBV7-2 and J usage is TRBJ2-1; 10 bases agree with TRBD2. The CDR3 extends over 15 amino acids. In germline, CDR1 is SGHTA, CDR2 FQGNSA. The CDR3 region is CASKLAGPSYNKQFF. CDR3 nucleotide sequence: TGTGCCAGCAAACTAGCGGGACCCTCCTACAATAAGCAGTTCTTC.

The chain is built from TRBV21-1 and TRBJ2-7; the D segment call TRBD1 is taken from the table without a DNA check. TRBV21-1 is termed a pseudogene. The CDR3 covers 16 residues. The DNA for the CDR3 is TGTGCCAGCAGCAAAAAGGTGACGCCGGGGGACTACGAGCAGTACTTC. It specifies CASSKKVTPGDYEQYF.

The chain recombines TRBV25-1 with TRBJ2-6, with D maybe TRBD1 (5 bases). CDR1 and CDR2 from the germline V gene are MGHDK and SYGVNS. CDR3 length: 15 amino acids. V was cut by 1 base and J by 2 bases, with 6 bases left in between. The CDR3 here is CASSELGPGANVLTF. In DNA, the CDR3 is TGTGCCAGCAGTGAATTGGGGCCTGGGGCCAACGTCCTGACTTTC.

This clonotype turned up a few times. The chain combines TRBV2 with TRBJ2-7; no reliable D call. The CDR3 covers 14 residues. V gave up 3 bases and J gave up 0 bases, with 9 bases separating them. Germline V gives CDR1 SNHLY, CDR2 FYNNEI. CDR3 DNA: TGTGCCAGCAGTGACAGGCCTAACTCCTACGAGCAGTACTTC. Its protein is CASSDRPNSYEQYF. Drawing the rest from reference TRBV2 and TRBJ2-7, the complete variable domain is EPEVTQTPSHQVTQMGQEVILRCVPISNHLYFYWYRQILGQKVEFLVSFYNNEISEKSEIFDDQFSVERPDGSNFTLKIRSTKLEDSAMYFCASSDRPNSYEQYFGPGTRLTVT.

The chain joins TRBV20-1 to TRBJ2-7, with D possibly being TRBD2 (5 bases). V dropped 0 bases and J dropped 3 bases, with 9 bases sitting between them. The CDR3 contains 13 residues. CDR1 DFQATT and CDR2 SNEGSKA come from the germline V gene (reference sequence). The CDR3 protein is CSARDRRIYEQYF. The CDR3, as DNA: TGCAGTGCTAGAGATCGGAGGATCTACGAGCAGTACTTC.

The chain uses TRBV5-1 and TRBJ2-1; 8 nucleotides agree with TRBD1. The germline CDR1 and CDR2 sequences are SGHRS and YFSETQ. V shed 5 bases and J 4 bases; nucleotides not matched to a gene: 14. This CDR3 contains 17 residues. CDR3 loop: CASSNTDRGPVYNEQFF. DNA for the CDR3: TGCGCCAGCAGTAATACTGACAGGGGTCCGGTTTACAATGAGCAGTTCTTC.

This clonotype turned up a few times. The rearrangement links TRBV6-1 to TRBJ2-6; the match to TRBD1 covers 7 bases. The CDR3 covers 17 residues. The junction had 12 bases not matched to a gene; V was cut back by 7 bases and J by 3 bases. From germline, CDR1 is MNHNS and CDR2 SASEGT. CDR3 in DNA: TGTGCCAGCAACGGTTTCGACAGGGAGAATGGGGCCAACGTCCTGACTTTC. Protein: CASNGFDRENGANVLTF.

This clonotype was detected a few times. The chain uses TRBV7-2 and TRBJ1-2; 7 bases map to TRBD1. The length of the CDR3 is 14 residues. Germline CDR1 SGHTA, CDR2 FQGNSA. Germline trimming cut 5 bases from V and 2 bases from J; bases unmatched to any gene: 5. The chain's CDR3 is CASSRTGVNYGYTF. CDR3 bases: TGTGCCAGCAGCCGTACAGGGGTAAACTATGGCTACACCTTC.

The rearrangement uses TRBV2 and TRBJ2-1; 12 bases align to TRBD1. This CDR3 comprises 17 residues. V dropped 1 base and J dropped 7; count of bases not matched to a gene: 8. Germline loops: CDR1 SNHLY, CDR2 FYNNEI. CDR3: CASSEVRDRGLGNEQFF. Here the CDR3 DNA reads TGTGCCAGCAGTGAAGTTCGGGACAGGGGGCTAGGTAATGAGCAGTTCTTC.

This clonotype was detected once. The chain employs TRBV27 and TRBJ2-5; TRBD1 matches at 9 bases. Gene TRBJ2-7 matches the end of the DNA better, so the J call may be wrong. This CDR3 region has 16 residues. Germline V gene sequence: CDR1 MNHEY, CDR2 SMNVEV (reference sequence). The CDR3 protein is CASTGQGLHHRYEQYF. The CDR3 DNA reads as TGTGCCAGCACGGGACAGGGTTTACACCATCGCTACGAGCAGTACTTC.

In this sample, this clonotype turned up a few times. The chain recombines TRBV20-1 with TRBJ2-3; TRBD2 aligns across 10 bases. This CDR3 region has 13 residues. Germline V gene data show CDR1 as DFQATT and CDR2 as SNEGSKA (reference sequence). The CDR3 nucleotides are TGCAGACCTCTAGCGGGGGCCACAGATACGCAGTATTTT. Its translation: CRPLAGATDTQYF.

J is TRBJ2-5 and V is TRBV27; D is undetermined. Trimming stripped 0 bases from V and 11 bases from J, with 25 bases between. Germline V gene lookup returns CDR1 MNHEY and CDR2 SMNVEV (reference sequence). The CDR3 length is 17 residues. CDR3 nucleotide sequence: TGTGCCAGCAGTTTATCTTCCCCAGCGAACCTCCCCAAAGAGCAGTACTTC. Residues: CASSLSSPANLPKEQYF.

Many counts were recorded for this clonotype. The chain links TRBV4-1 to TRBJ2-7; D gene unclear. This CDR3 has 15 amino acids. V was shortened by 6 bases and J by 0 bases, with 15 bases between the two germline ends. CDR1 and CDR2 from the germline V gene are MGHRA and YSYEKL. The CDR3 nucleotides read TGCGCCAGCAGTCTGAGTAGGGATCCCTCCTACGAGCAGTACTTC. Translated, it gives CASSLSRDPSYEQYF.

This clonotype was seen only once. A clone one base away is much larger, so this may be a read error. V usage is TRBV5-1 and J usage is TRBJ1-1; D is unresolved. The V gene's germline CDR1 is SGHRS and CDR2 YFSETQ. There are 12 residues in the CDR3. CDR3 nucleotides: TGCACCAGCAGCCCTGGGTACGATGAAGCTTTCTTT. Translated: CTSSPGYDEAFF. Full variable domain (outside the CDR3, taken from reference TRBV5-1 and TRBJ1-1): KAGVTQTPRYLIKTRGQQVTLSCSPISGHRSVSWYQQTPGQGLQFLFEYFSETQRNKGNFPGRFSGRQFSNSRSEMNVSTLELGDSALYLCTSSPGYDEAFFGQGTRLTVV.

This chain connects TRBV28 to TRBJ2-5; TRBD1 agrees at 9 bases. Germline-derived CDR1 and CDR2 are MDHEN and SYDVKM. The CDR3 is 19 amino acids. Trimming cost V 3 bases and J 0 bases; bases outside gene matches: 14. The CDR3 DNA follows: TGTGCCAGCAGTTTGCCATCCCGGGACAGGGACGGCCACCAAGAGACCCAGTACTTC. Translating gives CASSLPSRDRDGHQETQYF.

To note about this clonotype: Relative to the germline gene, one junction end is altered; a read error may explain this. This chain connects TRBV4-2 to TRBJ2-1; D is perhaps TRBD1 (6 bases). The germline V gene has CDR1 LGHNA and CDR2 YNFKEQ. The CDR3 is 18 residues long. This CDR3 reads CGSSRVFPGGGGGYEQFF. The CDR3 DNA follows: TGTGGCAGCAGCCGCGTCTTTCCGGGTGGGGGCGGTGGTTATGAGCAGTTCTTC.

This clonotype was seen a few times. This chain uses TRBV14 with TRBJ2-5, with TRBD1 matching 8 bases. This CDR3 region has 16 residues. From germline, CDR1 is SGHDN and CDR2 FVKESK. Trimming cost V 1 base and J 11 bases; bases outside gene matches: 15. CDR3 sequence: CASSQATGDRTFKQYF. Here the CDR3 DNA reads TGTGCCAGCAGCCAAGCGACAGGGGACAGGACCTTTAAGCAGTACTTC.

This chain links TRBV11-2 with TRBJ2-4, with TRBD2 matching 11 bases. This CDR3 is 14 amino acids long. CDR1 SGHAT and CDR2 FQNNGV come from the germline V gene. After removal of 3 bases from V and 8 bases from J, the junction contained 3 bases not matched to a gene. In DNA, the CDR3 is TGTGCCAGCAGCTTTGTAGCGGGGGGGGACATTCAGTACTTC. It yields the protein CASSFVAGGDIQYF.